Following are 20 T cell receptor beta chains from one sample sequenced in a study of blood T cell repertoires in COVID-19 (dated by TCRdb to 2018 to 2021). The library was generated by the immunoSEQ multiplex PCR assay. TCRdb took this table from immuneACCESS and kept in-frame rearrangements with V and J called. Such tables lack part of the clones; where checked against another copy, unresolved V genes explain under half of the gap, and the rest is unexplained. Within this sample are about 270,000 clones, with around 90% of them counted one time only. The ten largest make up 2.8% of the sample. The specimen sequenced was PBMCs or T cells enriched from blood (not recorded which). These receptors were obtained from a man aged 35 to 55 who had been exposed to COVID-19.

The V gene is TRBV2, the J gene TRBJ1-1; 8 nucleotides line up with TRBD1. From germline, CDR1 is SNHLY and CDR2 FYNNEI. The CDR3 is 13 amino acids. V was pared by 6 bases and J by 4 bases, with 4 bases of the junction left unmatched. The CDR3, as DNA: TGTGCCAGCAGCCGGGACAGGACCACTGAAGCTTTCTTT. Amino acid sequence: CASSRDRTTEAFF. The full variable domain, its missing parts supplied by reference TRBV2 and TRBJ1-1, is EPEVTQTPSHQVTQMGQEVILRCVPISNHLYFYWYRQILGQKVEFLVSFYNNEISEKSEIFDDQFSVERPDGSNFTLKIRSTKLEDSAMYFCASSRDRTTEAFFGQGTRLTVV.

The V and J genes are TRBV10-3 and TRBJ1-6; D call uncertain. The V end lost 3 bases, the J end lost 7 bases, and 10 bases lay between the germline ends. The CDR3 is 14 residues long. The V gene's germline CDR1 is ENHRY and CDR2 SYGVKD. DNA of the CDR3: TGTGCCATCAGTGATCGAAGTAGCAATTCACCCCTCCACTTT. It specifies CAISDRSSNSPLHF.

V and J are TRBV7-9 and TRBJ1-1; D remains ambiguous. V shed 5 bases and J shed 5 bases, with 9 bases lying between them. This CDR3 has 12 residues. Germline CDR1 reads SEHNR; CDR2 reads FQNEAQ (reference sequence). The chain's CDR3 is CASSPVQTEAFF. The CDR3 DNA reads as TGTGCCAGCAGCCCCGTACAAACTGAAGCTTTCTTT.

The chain couples TRBV11-2 to TRBJ2-3, with TRBD2 matching over 11 bases. The CDR3 has 16 amino acids. Germline-derived CDR1 and CDR2 are SGHAT and FQNNGV. V was pared by 5 bases and J by 2 bases, with 6 bases of the junction left unmatched. In DNA form, the CDR3 reads TGTGCCAGCAGCCCCGGGACTAGCGGTTCCACAGATACGCAGTATTTT. Protein: CASSPGTSGSTDTQYF.

This clone was recorded once. The V gene is TRBV10-3, the J gene TRBJ2-2; D ambiguous. This CDR3 contains 14 residues. V was shortened by 5 bases and J by 1 base, with 8 bases between the two germline ends. Per germline, CDR1 ENHRY and CDR2 SYGVKD. The CDR3, as DNA: TGTGCCATCAGTCTAACTTGGAACACCGGGGAGCTGTTTTTT. It encodes CAISLTWNTGELFF.

This chain joins TRBV27 and TRBJ2-1, with 11 bases fitting TRBD2. Per germline, CDR1 MNHEY and CDR2 SMNVEV (reference sequence). With V trimmed by 5 bases and J by 9 bases, 12 bases remained unmatched. CDR3 length equals 16 residues. For the CDR3, the DNA is TGTGCCAGCAGTCTGTCTAGCGGGAGGCCTTGGGGTGAGCAGTTCTTC. Its protein is CASSLSSGRPWGEQFF.

This chain links TRBV2 with TRBJ2-7, with D possibly being TRBD2 (5 bases). Trimming shortened V by 4 bases and J by 7 bases, and 17 bases separated the two germline ends. This CDR3 is 14 amino acids long. CDR1 is SNHLY, CDR2 FYNNEI, per germline. CDR3 sequence (DNA): TGTGCCAGCAGTGGGACTTTCTCTACGAATGAGCAGTACTTC. Amino acids: CASSGTFSTNEQYF.

This clone occurred once. J is TRBJ2-7 and V is TRBV4-2; 10 positions agree with TRBD2. V shed 0 bases, J shed 1 base, and the junction held 6 bases outside the gene matches. Germline CDR1 and CDR2: LGHNA and YNFKEQ. The CDR3 spans 17 residues. The CDR3 nucleotides read TGTGCCAGCAGCCAAGATACAGCTAGCGGGAGTTCCTACGAGCAGTACTTC. Its translation: CASSQDTASGSSYEQYF.

The rearrangement uses TRBV7-9 and TRBJ2-3, with 9 bases fitting TRBD1. There are 16 residues in the CDR3. With V trimmed by 1 base and J by 2 bases, 4 bases remained unmatched. The germline gives CDR1 SEHNR, CDR2 FQNEAQ (reference sequence). The CDR3 DNA reads TGTGCCAGCAGCTTAGAGGGACAGGGTTTCACAGATACGCAGTATTTT. This codes for CASSLEGQGFTDTQYF.

The chain joins TRBV5-6 to TRBJ2-5; D perhaps matches TRBD1 (6 bases). CDR1 is SGHDT and CDR2 is YYEEEE in the germline V gene. Between the trimmed V and J ends, which lost 2 bases and 2 bases, there was a span of 10 bases. The CDR3 sequence is 14 residues long. For the CDR3, the DNA is TGTGCCAGCAGCTTCCGGGACACACAAGAGACCCAGTACTTC. This encodes CASSFRDTQETQYF.

Only one count was recorded for this clone. Other DNA sequences in this specimen translate into the identical CDR3. V gene TRBV3-1 (or the pseudogene TRBV3-2) combines with J gene TRBJ2-7, with D perhaps TRBD1 (6 bases). The CDR3 length is 13 residues. Germline lookup yields CDR1 LGHDT and CDR2 YNNKEL (reference sequence). V gave up 2 bases and J gave up 2 bases, with 7 bases separating them. CDR3 sequence: CASSQQGPYEQYF. The CDR3 DNA sequence: TGTGCCAGCAGCCAACAGGGGCCCTACGAGCAGTACTTC.

This clone came up a few times. The rearrangement uses TRBV10-2 and TRBJ2-1, with 7 nucleotides matching TRBD1. The junction had 5 bases not matched to a gene; V was cut back by 10 bases and J by 2 bases. Germline CDR1 WSHSY, CDR2 SAAADI. The CDR3 runs to 13 residues. CDR3 in amino acids: CATGTDTYNEQFF. DNA for the CDR3: TGCGCCACCGGGACAGACACCTACAATGAGCAGTTCTTC.

The chain links TRBV13 to TRBJ2-1; 9 bases line up with TRBD2. The V segment lost 4 bases and the J segment 5 bases; nucleotides outside the gene matches: 9. The germline gives CDR1 PRHDT, CDR2 FYEKMQ (reference sequence). The CDR3 extends over 16 amino acids. DNA for the CDR3: TGTGCCAGCAGCTCGAGCGAGACTAGCGGCGACAATGAGCAGTTCTTC. Its protein is CASSSSETSGDNEQFF. Together with reference TRBV13 and TRBJ2-1, the CDR3 gives the full variable domain: AAGVIQSPRHLIKEKRETATLKCYPIPRHDTVYWYQQGPGQDPQFLISFYEKMQSDKGSIPDRFSAQQFSDYHSELNMSSLELGDSALYFCASSSSETSGDNEQFFGPGTRLTVL.

This rearrangement joins TRBV25-1 to TRBJ2-5; tentatively, D is TRBD1 (5 bases). The CDR3 contains 12 residues. Germline assignment: CDR1 MGHDK and CDR2 SYGVNS. Trimming removed 5 bases at V and 3 bases at J, with 7 bases between. The CDR3 nucleotides are TGTGCCAGCAGTCCAGGGAAAGAGACCCAGTACTTC. This gives the protein CASSPGKETQYF.

This clone appeared a single time. The chain recombines TRBV7-3 with TRBJ2-3, with D possibly being TRBD2 (5 bases). The V end was cut by 2 bases, the J end by 4 bases, with 10 bases between. The CDR3 has 14 amino acids. The germline V gene encodes CDR1 SGHTA and CDR2 FQGTGA. CDR3 nucleotides: TGTGCCAGCAGCTTACTAGCCGAGCCAGATACGCAGTATTTT. Translated, it gives CASSLLAEPDTQYF.

The CDR3 region has the DNA TGTGCCAGCAGCCGACAGCCCATAAGCAATCAGCCCCAGCATTTT. Translated, it gives CASSRQPISNQPQHF. The chain employs TRBV5-6 and TRBJ1-5; TRBD1 might be the D (5 bases). Trimming took off 4 bases at V and 1 base at J, with 12 bases between the two ends. CDR1 and CDR2 from the germline V gene are SGHDT and YYEEEE. The CDR3 loop spans 15 amino acids. Together with reference TRBV5-6 and TRBJ1-5, the CDR3 gives the full variable domain: DAGVTQSPTHLIKTRGQQVTLRCSPKSGHDTVSWYQQALGQGPQFIFQYYEEEERQRGNFPDRFSGHQFPNYSSELNVNALLLGDSALYLCASSRQPISNQPQHFGDGTRLSIL.

J is TRBJ1-1 and V is TRBV10-3; D remains ambiguous. CDR1 and CDR2 (germline): ENHRY, SYGVKD. With 0 bases removed from V and 5 bases from J, the gap between germline ends came to 7 bases. This CDR3 region has 13 residues. CDR3 coding DNA: TGTGCCATCAGTGAGTCGCTGAGGACTGAAGCTTTCTTT. Its translation is CAISESLRTEAFF.

The chain uses TRBV18 and TRBJ2-7, with 10 bases identical to TRBD1. This CDR3 comprises 14 residues. From germline, CDR1 is KGHSH and CDR2 LQKENI. The ends lost 3 bases at V and 6 bases at J; junction bases unmatched: 5. The CDR3 spells CASSPTGTGVEQYF. CDR3 nucleotide sequence: TGTGCCAGCTCACCCACCGGGACAGGGGTCGAGCAGTACTTC.

The V gene is TRBV5-1, the J gene TRBJ2-7; tentative D call: TRBD1 (6 bases). CDR3 size: 13 residues. The germline CDR1 and CDR2 sequences are SGHRS and YFSETQ. With 3 bases removed from V and 0 bases from J, the gap between germline ends came to 7 bases. The CDR3 bases are TGCGCCAGCAGCTCGGACAGCTCCTACGAGCAGTACTTC. Its translation is CASSSDSSYEQYF. The variable domain in full, completed from reference TRBV5-1 and TRBJ2-7, reads KAGVTQTPRYLIKTRGQQVTLSCSPISGHRSVSWYQQTPGQGLQFLFEYFSETQRNKGNFPGRFSGRQFSNSRSEMNVSTLELGDSALYLCASSSDSSYEQYFGPGTRLTVT.

This clone has more than one count but fewer than ten. CDR3 region: CASTPISGTHNEQFF. In nucleotides, the CDR3 is TGTGCCAGCACCCCTATAAGCGGGACCCACAATGAGCAGTTCTTC. V usage is TRBV7-9 and J usage is TRBJ2-1, with 7 bases identical to TRBD2. J gave up 5 bases and V 7 bases, and 11 bases lay outside the gene matches. Germline V gives CDR1 SEHNR, CDR2 FQNEAQ (reference sequence). This CDR3 is 15 amino acids long.